This T cell receptor (beta chain) was identified in a study of OX40 agonist ivuxolimab in advanced cancers. Looking at the study overall: Ivuxolimab was an agonistic, fully human IgG2 monoclonal antibody directed against OX40 (CD134), a costimulatory receptor. Intravenous ivuxolimab was administered to patients every 2 weeks at six dose levels: 0.01, 0.1, 0.3, 1.5, 3 and 10 mg/kg. Among the roughly 52 dose-escalation patients, about 19 had hepatocellular carcinoma, approximately 15 melanoma, 9 renal cell carcinoma and 9 head and neck cancer. A male proportion of about 79% and a mean age of about 60 years, ranging from about 20 to 80, were recorded for the dose-escalation cohort. Patients were allowed to have had prior anti-PD-1, anti-PD-L1 or anti-CTLA-4 therapy, and around 37% of the dose-escalation patients had previously received checkpoint inhibitors. Three dose-escalation patients achieved partial responses, one with hepatocellular carcinoma and two with cutaneous melanoma. The purpose of peripheral TCRbeta sequencing was to test whether ivuxolimab changed TCR sequence diversity and led to clonal T-cell expansion. The paper describes the monotherapy dose-escalation part (N = 52 patients) of the phase I trial of ivuxolimab. The full study reports these points: In partial responders in the 0.1-3.0 mg/kg groups, normalized peripheral clonal expansion was found to be among the lowest, especially among CD8+ T cells. On average, CD8+ T cells showed more expanded clones than CD4+ T cells after ivuxolimab. Antigen specificity was not determined for the clonally expanded peripheral T cells. Clonal expansion of both CD4+ and CD8+ blood T cells was observed from baseline to week 6 at doses 0.1 to 3.0 mg/kg. Low levels of normalized T-cell clonal expansion were also seen in some nonresponding patients.

For sequencing of the TCRbeta CDR3 region, genomic DNA was extracted from the sorted cells. The immunoSEQ Assay was used for sequencing of TCRbeta CDR3 regions. TCRdb re-hosts the immuneACCESS table, in-frame sequences only. Its copies lack some clones; in the studies checked, an unresolved V gene accounts for under half of them, and the cause for the rest is not known. For this sample the table gives about 13,000 clones, of which 84% were detected only once. The ten largest clones capture around 24% of the sample. Worth noting for this clone: The antigen it recognizes is unknown. Base qualities are not provided; no much larger clone lies one nucleotide away.

From the cysteine up to the phenylalanine, the CDR3 has a length of 15 residues. Only the CDR3 part of the read is kept: 45 bases, read in frame from the first base. CDR1 is given as MGHRA and CDR2 as YSYEKL, both from the germline V gene. Cut back by 1 base and 11 bases, the V and J ends lie 19 bases apart. The trial excluded patients who had a history of autoimmune disease or were on systemic immunosuppression. In every dose cohort, peripheral blood was drawn for TCR sequencing at baseline, cycle 4 day 1, and cycle 7 day 1. The samples were taken from a phase I, first-in-human, multicenter, open-label dose-escalation trial of ivuxolimab. Adults with locally advanced or metastatic melanoma, renal cell, hepatocellular, or head and neck squamous cell carcinoma were enrolled in the trial. Before TCR sequencing, CD4+ and CD8+ T cells were separately sorted from peripheral blood.

The material sequenced was CD4+ or CD8+ T cells sorted from blood, taken in a trial of the OX40 agonist ivuxolimab. This clonotype originated in an adult with an advanced solid tumor such as melanoma, head and neck, liver or kidney cancer. Recombination connected TRBV4-1 to TRBJ2-3, with TRBD1 perhaps the D gene, on 6 matching bases. The nucleotide sequence is TGCGCCAGCAGCCAAGGGCTAGGCCAGGGGTGGGGGCAGTATTTT. The translation is CASSQGLGQGWGQYF.